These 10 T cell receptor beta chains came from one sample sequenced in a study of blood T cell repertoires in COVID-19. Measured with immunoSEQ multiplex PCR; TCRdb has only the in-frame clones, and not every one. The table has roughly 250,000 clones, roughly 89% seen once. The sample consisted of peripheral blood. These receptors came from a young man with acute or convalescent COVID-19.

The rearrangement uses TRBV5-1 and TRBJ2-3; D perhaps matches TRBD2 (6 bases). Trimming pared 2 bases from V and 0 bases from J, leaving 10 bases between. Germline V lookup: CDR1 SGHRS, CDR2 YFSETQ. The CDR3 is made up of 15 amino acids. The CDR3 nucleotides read TGCGCCAGCAGCTTCAGCAGCGGGAGCACAGATACGCAGTATTTT. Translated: CASSFSSGSTDTQYF. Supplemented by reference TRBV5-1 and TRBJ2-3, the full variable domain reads KAGVTQTPRYLIKTRGQQVTLSCSPISGHRSVSWYQQTPGQGLQFLFEYFSETQRNKGNFPGRFSGRQFSNSRSEMNVSTLELGDSALYLCASSFSSGSTDTQYFGPGTRLTVL.

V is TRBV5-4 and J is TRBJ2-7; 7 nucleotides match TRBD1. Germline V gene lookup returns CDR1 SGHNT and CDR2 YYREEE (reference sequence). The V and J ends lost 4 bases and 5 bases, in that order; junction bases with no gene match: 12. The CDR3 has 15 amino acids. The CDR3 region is CASSAREQGYDEQYF. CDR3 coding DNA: TGTGCCAGCAGCGCTCGAGAACAGGGGTACGACGAGCAGTACTTC.

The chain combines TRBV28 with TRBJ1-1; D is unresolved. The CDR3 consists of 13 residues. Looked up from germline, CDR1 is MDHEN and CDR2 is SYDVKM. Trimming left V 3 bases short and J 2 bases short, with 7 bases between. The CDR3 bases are TGTGCCAGCAGTTTGTGGGCTAACACTGAAGCTTTCTTT. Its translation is CASSLWANTEAFF.

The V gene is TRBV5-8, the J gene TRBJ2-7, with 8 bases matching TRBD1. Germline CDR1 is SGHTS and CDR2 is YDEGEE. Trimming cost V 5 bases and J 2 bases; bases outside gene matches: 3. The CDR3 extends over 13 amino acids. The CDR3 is CASSGQGTYEQYF. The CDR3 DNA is TGTGCCAGCAGTGGACAGGGTACCTACGAGCAGTACTTC.

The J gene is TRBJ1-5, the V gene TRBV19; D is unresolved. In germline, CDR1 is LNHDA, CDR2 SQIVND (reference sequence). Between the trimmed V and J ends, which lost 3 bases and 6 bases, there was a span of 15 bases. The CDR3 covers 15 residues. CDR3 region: CASSMYGEEGQPQHF. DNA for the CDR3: TGTGCCAGTAGTATGTATGGGGAGGAAGGTCAGCCCCAGCATTTT.

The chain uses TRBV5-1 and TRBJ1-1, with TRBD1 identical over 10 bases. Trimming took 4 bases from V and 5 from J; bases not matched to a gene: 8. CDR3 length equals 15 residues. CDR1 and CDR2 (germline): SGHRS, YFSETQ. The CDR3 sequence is CASSNRDRGGTEAFF. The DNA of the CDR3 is TGCGCCAGCAGCAACCGGGACAGGGGAGGAACTGAAGCTTTCTTT.

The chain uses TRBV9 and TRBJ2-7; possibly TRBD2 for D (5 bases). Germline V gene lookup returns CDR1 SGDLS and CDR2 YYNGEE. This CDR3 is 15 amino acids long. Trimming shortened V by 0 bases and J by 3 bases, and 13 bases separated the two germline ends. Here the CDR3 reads CASSVGVASHYEQYF. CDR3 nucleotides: TGTGCCAGCAGCGTAGGGGTAGCGTCGCACTACGAGCAGTACTTC.

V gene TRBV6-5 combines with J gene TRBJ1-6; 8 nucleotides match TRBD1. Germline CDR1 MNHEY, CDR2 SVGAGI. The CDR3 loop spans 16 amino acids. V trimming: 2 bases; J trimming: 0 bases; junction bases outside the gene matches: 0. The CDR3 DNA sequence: TGTGCCAGCAGTTACGGGACAGGCTCCTATAATTCACCCCTCCACTTT. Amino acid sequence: CASSYGTGSYNSPLHF.

The chain's CDR3 is CASSQISAATNEKLFF. CDR3 DNA sequence: TGCGCCAGCAGCCAAATATCGGCGGCTACGAATGAAAAACTGTTTTTT. The chain couples TRBV4-1 to TRBJ1-4; the D is unclear. V gave up 2 bases and J gave up 5 bases, with 15 bases separating them. The length of the CDR3 is 16 residues. Germline V gives CDR1 MGHRA, CDR2 YSYEKL.

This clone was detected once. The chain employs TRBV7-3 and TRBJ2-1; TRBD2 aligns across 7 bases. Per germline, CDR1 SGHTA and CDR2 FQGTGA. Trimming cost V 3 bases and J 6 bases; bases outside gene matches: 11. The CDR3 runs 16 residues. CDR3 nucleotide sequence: TGTGCCAGCAGCTTGAATAGCGGGCCATTCGGCAATGAGCAGTTCTTC. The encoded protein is CASSLNSGPFGNEQFF.